This T cell receptor beta chain was identified in a study of blood T cell repertoires in COVID-19. V gave up 4 bases and J gave up 8 bases; unmatched junction bases: 7. This CDR3 region has 14 residues. Per germline, CDR1 SGHNT and CDR2 YYREEE (reference sequence). In the original workflow: Reference gene primers were amplified, and this amplification served to estimate nucleated cell counts. Repertoires were generated with immunoSEQ multiplex PCR, while TCRdb's copy carries only in-frame clones and drops some. V and J calls and clone size are those listed in that table; D and trimming were worked out from the DNA. The sample includes tens of thousands of clones, around 85% of them seen just once.

The receptor was derived from a man aged 45-65 years with acute or convalescent COVID-19. The sample was peripheral blood. The chain carries TRBV5-4 and TRBJ2-1; 9 bases align to TRBD1. CDR3 DNA sequence: TGTGCCAGCAGCGGCAGGACAGGGGTGGATGAGCAGTTCTTC. It is translated as CASSGRTGVDEQFF.